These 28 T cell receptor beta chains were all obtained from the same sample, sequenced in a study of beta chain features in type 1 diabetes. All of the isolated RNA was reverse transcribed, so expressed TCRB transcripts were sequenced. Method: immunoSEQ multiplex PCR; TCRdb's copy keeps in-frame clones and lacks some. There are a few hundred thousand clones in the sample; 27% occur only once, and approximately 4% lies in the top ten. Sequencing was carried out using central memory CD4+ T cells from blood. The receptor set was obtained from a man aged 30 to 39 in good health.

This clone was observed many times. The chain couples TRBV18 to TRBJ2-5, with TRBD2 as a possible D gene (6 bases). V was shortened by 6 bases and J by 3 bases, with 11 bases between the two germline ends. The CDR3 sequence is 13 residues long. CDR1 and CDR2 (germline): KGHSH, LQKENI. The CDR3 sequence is CASSTRLEETQYF. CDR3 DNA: TGTGCCAGCTCTACCAGACTAGAAGAGACCCAGTACTTC.

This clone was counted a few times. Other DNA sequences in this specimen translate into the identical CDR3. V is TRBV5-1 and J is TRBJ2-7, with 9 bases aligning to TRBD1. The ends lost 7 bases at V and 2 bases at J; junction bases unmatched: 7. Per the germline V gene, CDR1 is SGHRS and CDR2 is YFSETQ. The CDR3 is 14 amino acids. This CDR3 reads CASSAGQGTYEQYF. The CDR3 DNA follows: TGCGCCAGCTCGGCGGGACAGGGCACCTACGAGCAGTACTTC.

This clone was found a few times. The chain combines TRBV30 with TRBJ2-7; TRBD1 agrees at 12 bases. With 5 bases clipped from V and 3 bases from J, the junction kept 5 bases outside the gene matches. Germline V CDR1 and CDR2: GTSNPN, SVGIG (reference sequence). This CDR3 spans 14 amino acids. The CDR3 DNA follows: TGTGCCTGGCGGGGACAGGGGGCTAGCTACGAGCAGTACTTC. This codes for CAWRGQGASYEQYF.

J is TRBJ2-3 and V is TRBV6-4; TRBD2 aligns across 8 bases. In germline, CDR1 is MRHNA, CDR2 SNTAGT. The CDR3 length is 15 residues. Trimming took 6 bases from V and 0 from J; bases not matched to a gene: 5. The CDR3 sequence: CASRPSGHSTDTQYF. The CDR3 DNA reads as TGTGCCAGCAGGCCTAGCGGGCATAGCACAGATACGCAGTATTTT.

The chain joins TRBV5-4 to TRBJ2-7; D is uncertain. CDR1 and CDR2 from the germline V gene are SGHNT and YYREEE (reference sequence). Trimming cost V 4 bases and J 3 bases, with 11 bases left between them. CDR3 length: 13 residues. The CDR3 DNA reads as TGTGCCAGCAGCCCCGGACCGGTCTACGAGCAGTACTTC. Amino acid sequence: CASSPGPVYEQYF.

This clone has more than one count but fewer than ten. The CDR3 DNA reads as TGTGCCAGCAGAGAAGGACAGACCAACACCGGGGAGCTGTTTTTT. Protein sequence: CASREGQTNTGELFF. This chain uses TRBV27 with TRBJ2-2; D perhaps matches TRBD1 (6 bases). The V and J ends lost 6 bases and 2 bases respectively, with 13 bases between them. The CDR3 covers 15 residues. In germline, CDR1 is MNHEY, CDR2 SMNVEV (reference sequence).

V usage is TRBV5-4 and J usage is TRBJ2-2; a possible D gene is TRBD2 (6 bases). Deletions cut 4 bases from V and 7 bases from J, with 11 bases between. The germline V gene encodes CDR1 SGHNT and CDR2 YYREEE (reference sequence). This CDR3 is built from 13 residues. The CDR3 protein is CASSLGLDGELFF. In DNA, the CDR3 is TGTGCCAGCAGCCTGGGACTGGACGGGGAGCTGTTTTTT.

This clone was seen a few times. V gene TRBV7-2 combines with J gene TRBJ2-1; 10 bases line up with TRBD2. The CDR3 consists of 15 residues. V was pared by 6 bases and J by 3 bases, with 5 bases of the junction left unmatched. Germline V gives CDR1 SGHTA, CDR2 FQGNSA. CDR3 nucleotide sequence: TGTGCCAGCAGTCAAGCGGGGGGGCTCTACAATGAGCAGTTCTTC. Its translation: CASSQAGGLYNEQFF.

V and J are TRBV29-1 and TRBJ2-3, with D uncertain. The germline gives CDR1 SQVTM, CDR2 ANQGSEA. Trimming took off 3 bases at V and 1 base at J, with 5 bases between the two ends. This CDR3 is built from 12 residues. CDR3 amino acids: CSVDPGTDTQYF. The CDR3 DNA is TGCAGCGTTGACCCGGGCACAGATACGCAGTATTTT.

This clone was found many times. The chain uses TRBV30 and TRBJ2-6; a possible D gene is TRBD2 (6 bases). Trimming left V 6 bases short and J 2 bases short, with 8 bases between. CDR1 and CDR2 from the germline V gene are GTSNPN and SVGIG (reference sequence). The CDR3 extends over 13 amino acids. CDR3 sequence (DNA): TGTGCCTGTCGGAGGGCTGGGGCCAACGTCCTGACTTTC. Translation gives CACRRAGANVLTF.

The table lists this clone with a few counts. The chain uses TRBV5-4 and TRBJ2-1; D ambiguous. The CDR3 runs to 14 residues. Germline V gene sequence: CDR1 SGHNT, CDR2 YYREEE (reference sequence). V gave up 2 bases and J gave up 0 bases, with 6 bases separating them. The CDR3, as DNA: TGTGCCAGCAGCTTATCTAGCTCCTACAATGAGCAGTTCTTC. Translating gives CASSLSSSYNEQFF.

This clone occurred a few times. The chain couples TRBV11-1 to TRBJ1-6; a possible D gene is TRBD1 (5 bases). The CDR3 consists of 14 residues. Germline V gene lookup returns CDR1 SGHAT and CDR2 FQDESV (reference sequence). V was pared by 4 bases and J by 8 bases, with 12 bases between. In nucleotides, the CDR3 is TGTGCCAGCAGCTCCGGGACCGCTCATTCACCCCTCCACTTT. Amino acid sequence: CASSSGTAHSPLHF.

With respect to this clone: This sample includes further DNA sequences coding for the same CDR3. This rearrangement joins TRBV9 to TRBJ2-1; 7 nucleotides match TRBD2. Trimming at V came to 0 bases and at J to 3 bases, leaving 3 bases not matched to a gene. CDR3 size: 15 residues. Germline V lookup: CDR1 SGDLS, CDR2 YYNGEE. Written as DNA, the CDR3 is TGTGCCAGCAGCGTAGTAACGGGAGGCTACAATGAGCAGTTCTTC. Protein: CASSVVTGGYNEQFF.

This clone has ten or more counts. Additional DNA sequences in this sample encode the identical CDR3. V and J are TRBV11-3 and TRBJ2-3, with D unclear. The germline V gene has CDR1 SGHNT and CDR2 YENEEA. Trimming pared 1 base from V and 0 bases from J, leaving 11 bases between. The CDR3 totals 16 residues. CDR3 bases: TGTGCCAGCAGCTTAGGAGCCGGGCGTAGCACAGATACGCAGTATTTT. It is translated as CASSLGAGRSTDTQYF.

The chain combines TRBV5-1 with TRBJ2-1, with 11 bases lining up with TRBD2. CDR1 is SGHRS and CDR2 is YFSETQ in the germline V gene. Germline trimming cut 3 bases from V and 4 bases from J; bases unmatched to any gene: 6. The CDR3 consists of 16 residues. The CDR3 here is CASSSSTSGGYNEQFF. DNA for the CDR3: TGCGCCAGCAGCTCATCCACTAGCGGGGGTTACAATGAGCAGTTCTTC.

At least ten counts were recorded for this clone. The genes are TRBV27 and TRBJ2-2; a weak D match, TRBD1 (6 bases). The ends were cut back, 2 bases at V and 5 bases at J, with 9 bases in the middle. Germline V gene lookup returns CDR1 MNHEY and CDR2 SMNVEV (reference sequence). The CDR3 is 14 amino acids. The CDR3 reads CASSLRQGTGELFF. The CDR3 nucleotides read TGTGCCAGCAGTTTACGGCAGGGGACCGGGGAGCTGTTTTTT.

This chain's CDR3 is CASSPFPQGKYTDTQYF. The DNA of the CDR3 is TGTGCCAGCAGCCCATTTCCCCAGGGGAAGTACACAGATACGCAGTATTTT. The chain has TRBV7-9 and TRBJ2-3; tentative D call: TRBD1 (6 bases). The V gene's germline CDR1 is SEHNR and CDR2 FQNEAQ (reference sequence). V was pared by 5 bases and J by 2 bases, with 20 bases between. The CDR3 runs 17 residues.

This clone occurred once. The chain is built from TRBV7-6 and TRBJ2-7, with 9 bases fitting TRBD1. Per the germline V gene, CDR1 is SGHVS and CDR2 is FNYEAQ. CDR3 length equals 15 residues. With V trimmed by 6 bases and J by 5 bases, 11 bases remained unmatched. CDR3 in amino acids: CASSRDRAISHEQYF. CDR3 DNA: TGTGCCAGCAGTCGGGACAGGGCTATTTCCCACGAGCAGTACTTC.

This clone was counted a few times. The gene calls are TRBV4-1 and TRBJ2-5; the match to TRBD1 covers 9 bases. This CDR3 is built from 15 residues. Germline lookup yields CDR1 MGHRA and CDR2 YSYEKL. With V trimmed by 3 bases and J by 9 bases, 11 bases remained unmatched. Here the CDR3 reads CASSHGTGSHGAQYF. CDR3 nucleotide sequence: TGCGCCAGCAGCCACGGGACAGGGTCACACGGGGCCCAGTACTTC.

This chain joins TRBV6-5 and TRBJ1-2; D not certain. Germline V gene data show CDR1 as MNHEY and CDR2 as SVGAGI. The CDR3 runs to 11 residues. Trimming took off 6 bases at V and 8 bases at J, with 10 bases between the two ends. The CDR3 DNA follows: TGTGCCAGCAGGGACCCTCGGGGCTACACCTTC. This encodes CASRDPRGYTF.

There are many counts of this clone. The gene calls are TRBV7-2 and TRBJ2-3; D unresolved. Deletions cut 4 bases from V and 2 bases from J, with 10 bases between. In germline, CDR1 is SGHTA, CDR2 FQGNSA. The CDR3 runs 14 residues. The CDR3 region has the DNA TGTGCCAGCAGCTATAGTGTGTTCACAGATACGCAGTATTTT. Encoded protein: CASSYSVFTDTQYF.

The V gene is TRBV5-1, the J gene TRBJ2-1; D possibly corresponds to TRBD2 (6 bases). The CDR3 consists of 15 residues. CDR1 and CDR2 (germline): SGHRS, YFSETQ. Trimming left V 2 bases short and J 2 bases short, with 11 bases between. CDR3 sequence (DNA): TGCGCCAGCAGCTTCGGAGGGGAAACCTACAATGAGCAGTTCTTC. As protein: CASSFGGETYNEQFF.

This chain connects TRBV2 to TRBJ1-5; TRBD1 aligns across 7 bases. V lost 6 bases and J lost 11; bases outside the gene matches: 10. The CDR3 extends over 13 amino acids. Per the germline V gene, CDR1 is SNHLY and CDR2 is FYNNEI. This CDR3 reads CASSGEAGGSQHF. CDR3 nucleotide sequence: TGTGCCAGCAGCGGAGAGGCAGGGGGGTCCCAGCATTTT.

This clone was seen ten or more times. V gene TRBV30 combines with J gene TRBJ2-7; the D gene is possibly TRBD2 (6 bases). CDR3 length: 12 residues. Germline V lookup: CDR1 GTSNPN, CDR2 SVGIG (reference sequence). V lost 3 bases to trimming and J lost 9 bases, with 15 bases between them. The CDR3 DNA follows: TGTGCCTGGAGGTCCCCACCCGGGGGGCAGTACTTC. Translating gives CAWRSPPGGQYF.

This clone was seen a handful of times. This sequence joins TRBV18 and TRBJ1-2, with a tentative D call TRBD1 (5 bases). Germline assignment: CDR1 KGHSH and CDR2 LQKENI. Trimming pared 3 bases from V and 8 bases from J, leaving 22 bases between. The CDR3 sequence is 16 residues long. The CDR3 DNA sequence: TGTGCCAGCTCACCGGATACCGGGACCCCAGGCGAGGGCTACACCTTC. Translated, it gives CASSPDTGTPGEGYTF.

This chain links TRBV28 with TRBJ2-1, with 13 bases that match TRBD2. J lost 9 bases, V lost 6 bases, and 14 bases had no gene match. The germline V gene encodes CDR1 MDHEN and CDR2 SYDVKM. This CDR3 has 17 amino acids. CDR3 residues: CASRSQMGLAGSVEQFF. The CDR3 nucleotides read TGTGCCAGCAGATCACAGATGGGACTAGCGGGAAGCGTTGAGCAGTTCTTC.

The CDR3 is CSVGLAGRETQYF. CDR3 nucleotides: TGCAGCGTTGGACTAGCGGGACGGGAGACCCAGTACTTC. This chain joins TRBV29-1 and TRBJ2-5; TRBD2 agrees at 11 bases. Germline lookup yields CDR1 SQVTM and CDR2 ANQGSEA. The J segment lost 5 bases and the V segment lost 4 bases, leaving 3 bases of the junction unmatched. The CDR3 runs to 13 residues.

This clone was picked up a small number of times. For the CDR3, the DNA is TGCAGCGTTGGGGCTTGGGGCCCCTCGCAGTTCTTC. Protein sequence: CSVGAWGPSQFF. The rearrangement joins TRBV29-1 to TRBJ2-1; D may be TRBD1 (5 bases). The germline V gene encodes CDR1 SQVTM and CDR2 ANQGSEA. V was trimmed by 4 bases and J by 12 bases, leaving 16 bases between them. The CDR3 consists of 12 residues.